This T cell receptor (beta chain) is from a study of T cell responses to AZD1222 COVID-19 vaccine. Study-wide results and limits: Donors skewed white British and female; clonal diversity was possibly underestimated.

V dropped 0 bases and J dropped 1 base, with 1 base sitting between them. Germline V gene lookup returns CDR1 KGHSH and CDR2 LQKENI. There are 13 residues in the CDR3. As for this clone: Its antigen remains unknown.

The assay was immunoSEQ multiplex PCR, and TCRdb's table has in-frame clones only and misses some. Among approximately 170,000 clones listed, around 88% were seen once. The specimen comprised peripheral blood, sampled 28 days after the second AZD1222 dose. The gene calls are TRBV18 and TRBJ2-1, with unresolved D. The sequence derives from an adult who received the AZD1222 COVID-19 vaccine. DNA for the CDR3: TGTGCCAGCTCACCACCGTCCTACAATGAGCAGTTCTTC. It specifies CASSPPSYNEQFF.